These 14 T cell receptor beta chains originate from one sample sequenced in a study of post-analysis software for immune sequencing data (dated by TCRdb to between 2015 and 2016). Library construction relied on PCR. Sequencing instrument: Illumina HiSeq 2500. Unique molecular identifiers were incorporated into TCR beta cDNA libraries to reduce PCR and sequencing biases. TCRdb trimmed the raw reads at Q25, called clones with MiXCR and kept productive beta chains. One record per CDR3 amino acid sequence lists the most common genes and DNA. In this sample the table shows 450,000 or so distinct CDR3 sequences, 40% to 55% of which occur a single time. The top ten hold about an eighth of the sample. The investigation overall reported the following: Roughly 5 TRBV segments, including TRBV5-6, TRBV5-1 and TRBV20-1, were significantly more frequent in patients than controls.

Their recognized antigens are unknown. The sample consisted of blood. Receptors were obtained from a girl between 10 and 17 years old with multiple sclerosis.

The rearrangement uses TRBV7-9 and TRBJ2-7, with D perhaps TRBD1 or TRBD2 (5 bases each). Looked up from germline, CDR1 is SEHNR and CDR2 is FQNEAQ (reference sequence). The V gene lost 5 bases and the J gene lost 0 bases, with 11 bases spanning the gap. The CDR3 has 14 residues. CDR3 sequence reads: CASSRRDDSYEQYF. CDR3 DNA sequence: TGTGCCAGCAGCCGCCGGGACGACTCCTACGAGCAGTACTTC.

This clonotype was seen more than once but under ten times. V is TRBV18 and J is TRBJ2-5; a weak D match, TRBD1 (5 bases). The germline V gene has CDR1 KGHSH and CDR2 LQKENI. This CDR3 contains 14 residues. V lost 1 base and J 1 base, leaving 7 bases between the germline ends. CDR3 region: CASSPQDTQETQYF. As DNA, the CDR3 is TGTGCCAGCTCACCACAGGACACCCAAGAGACCCAGTACTTC.

This sequence joins TRBV29-1 and TRBJ2-5; 7 positions match TRBD2. The CDR3 has 12 residues. Germline V lookup: CDR1 SQVTM, CDR2 ANQGSEA. V was pared by 6 bases and J by 3 bases, with 4 bases of the junction left unmatched. The CDR3 bases are TGCAGCGTCCGTGGGGGGGAAGAGACCCAGTACTTC. Translation gives CSVRGGEETQYF.

The chain combines TRBV7-2 with TRBJ1-4, with D possibly TRBD1 on 6 matching bases. With 5 bases removed from V and 6 bases from J, the gap between germline ends came to 16 bases. Germline V CDR1 and CDR2: SGHTA, FQGNSA. The CDR3 sequence is 15 residues long. The CDR3 DNA is TGTGCCAGCAGCCCCTGGGTGGACAGCTATGAAAAACTGTTTTTT. Protein: CASSPWVDSYEKLFF.

In nucleotides, the CDR3 is TGTGCCAGCAGTTTGTCGGGACAGGGAAGCTACGAGCAGTACTTC. This gives the protein CASSLSGQGSYEQYF. The chain recombines TRBV12-3 or TRBV12-4 with TRBJ2-5, with TRBD1 identical over 9 bases. The J call may be mistaken, given a closer DNA end match to TRBJ2-7. The CDR3 runs to 15 residues.

The chain couples TRBV29-1 to TRBJ2-7, with D hard to call. Trimming took off 1 base at V and 7 bases at J, with 8 bases between the two ends. The germline CDR1 and CDR2 sequences are SQVTM and ANQGSEA. This CDR3 has 11 residues. CDR3 nucleotide sequence: TGCAGCGTTGAAGGATCCGGGGAGCAGTACTTC. It codes for CSVEGSGEQYF.

The V call is TRBV5-1, the J call TRBJ2-7, with 8 positions matching TRBD2. Losses at the gene ends were 4 bases for V and 3 bases for J; bases not matched to a gene: 3. The CDR3 spans 13 residues. In germline, CDR1 is SGHRS, CDR2 YFSETQ. CDR3 in DNA: TGCGCCAGCAGCATGGGACTAGACTACGAGCAGTACTTC. Translated: CASSMGLDYEQYF. The full variable domain, with the rest looked up from reference TRBV5-1 and TRBJ2-7, is KAGVTQTPRYLIKTRGQQVTLSCSPISGHRSVSWYQQTPGQGLQFLFEYFSETQRNKGNFPGRFSGRQFSNSRSEMNVSTLELGDSALYLCASSMGLDYEQYFGPGTRLTVT.

V gene TRBV15 combines with J gene TRBJ2-1; tentative D call: TRBD2 (5 bases). The end of the DNA fits TRBJ2-7 better, so the J call may be wrong. Germline V CDR1 and CDR2: LNHNV, YYDKDF (reference sequence). The CDR3 covers 15 residues. CDR3 loop: CATSWRAVGYNEQYF. CDR3 sequence (DNA): TGTGCCACCAGCTGGCGAGCGGTGGGGTACAATGAGCAGTACTTC.

Only a few counts were recorded for this clonotype. This chain links TRBV28 with TRBJ2-5; TRBD2 aligns across 8 bases. V was pared by 5 bases and J by 3 bases, with 23 bases of the junction left unmatched. The germline V gene has CDR1 MDHEN and CDR2 SYDVKM. The CDR3 contains 20 residues. CDR3 protein: CASSPWTSSTIPPHEETQYF. The CDR3 DNA follows: TGTGCCAGCAGTCCCTGGACTAGCTCTACCATCCCCCCTCATGAAGAGACCCAGTACTTC.

The rearrangement links TRBV20-1 to TRBJ2-1; TRBD2 agrees at 8 bases. Per germline, CDR1 DFQATT and CDR2 SNEGSKA (reference sequence). J was trimmed by 0 bases and V by 6 bases; bases with no gene match: 7. The CDR3 runs to 15 residues. CDR3 region: CSALSGTGSYNEQFF. The CDR3 bases are TGCAGTGCCCTTAGCGGGACCGGCTCCTACAATGAGCAGTTCTTC.

In this sample, this clonotype turned up many times. The chain couples TRBV20-1 to TRBJ2-7; 9 nucleotides line up with TRBD2. This CDR3 has 15 residues. Per germline, CDR1 DFQATT and CDR2 SNEGSKA (reference sequence). Losses at the gene ends were 7 bases for V and 5 bases for J; bases not matched to a gene: 15. CDR3 nucleotides: TGCAGTGTTACGGCGGGGGGGAGGGCCTTAAACGAGCAGTACTTC. Translated, it gives CSVTAGGRALNEQYF.

The table lists this clonotype with a few counts. This chain joins TRBV28 and TRBJ2-3; TRBD1 aligns across 9 bases. This CDR3 spans 15 amino acids. Germline V gives CDR1 MDHEN, CDR2 SYDVKM. V gave up 7 bases and J gave up 2 bases; unmatched junction bases: 7. Here the CDR3 DNA reads TGTGCCAGCACCACAGGGGGCAGTCACACAGATACGCAGTATTTT. This codes for CASTTGGSHTDTQYF.

The table lists this clonotype with a few counts. The V call is TRBV9, the J call TRBJ2-1, with D unclear. Germline V CDR1 and CDR2: SGDLS, YYNGEE. The CDR3 consists of 13 residues. Trimming removed 0 bases from V and 8 bases from J, with 9 bases in between. The CDR3 nucleotides read TGTGCCAGCAGCGTAGCTACGGGCTATGAGCAGTTCTTC. Residues: CASSVATGYEQFF.

The chain couples TRBV6-2 or TRBV6-3 to TRBJ2-1; 8 bases fit TRBD1. This CDR3 spans 14 amino acids. Germline assignment: CDR1 MNHEY and CDR2 SVGEGT. J lost 0 bases, V lost 6 bases, and 1 base had no gene match. CDR3 bases: TGTGCCAGCAGGGGACAGGACTCCTACAATGAGCAGTTCTTC. Translated: CASRGQDSYNEQFF.